This T cell receptor beta chain emerged from a study of cytomegalovirus exposure and HLA in healthy donors. This CDR3 comprises 17 residues. CDR1 MDHEN and CDR2 SYDVKM come from the germline V gene. V lost 5 bases, J lost 2 bases, and 9 bases stayed unmatched. Measured with immunoSEQ multiplex PCR; TCRdb has only the in-frame clones, and not every one. The sample has some 69,000 clones; 96% are singletons. The material sequenced was PBMCs. The sequence came from a woman aged 18-29 years in good health and CMV-seropositive. The chain has TRBV28 and TRBJ2-2; TRBD2 matches 9 bases. The CDR3: CASSLPSSGDNTGELFF. In DNA form, the CDR3 reads TGTGCCAGCAGTCTTCCTTCTAGCGGGGATAACACCGGGGAGCTGTTTTTT.